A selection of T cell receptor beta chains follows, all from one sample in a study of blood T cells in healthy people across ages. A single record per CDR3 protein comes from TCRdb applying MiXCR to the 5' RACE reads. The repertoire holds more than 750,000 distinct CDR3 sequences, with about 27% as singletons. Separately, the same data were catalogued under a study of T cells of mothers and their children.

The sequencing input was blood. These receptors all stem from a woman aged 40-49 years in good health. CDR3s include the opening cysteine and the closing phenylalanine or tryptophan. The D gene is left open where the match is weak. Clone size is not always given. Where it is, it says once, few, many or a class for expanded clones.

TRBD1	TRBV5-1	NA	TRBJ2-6	TGCGCCAGCAAGATCGGACAGGGGATTCCTGGGGCCAACGTCCTGACTTTC	CASKIGQGIPGANVLTF
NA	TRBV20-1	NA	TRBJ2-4	TGCAGTGCTAGAATCCCTCAGGGAGTCAATGAGCAGTACTTC	CSARIPQGVNEQYF
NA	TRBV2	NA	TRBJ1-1	TGTGCCAGCAGTGAATGGCCAGCGTCTGAAGCTTTCTTT	CASSEWPASEAFF
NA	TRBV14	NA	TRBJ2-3	TGTGCCAGCAGCCACCTTAAATGGGTTTTGGACACAGATACGCAGTATTTT	CASSHLKWVLDTDTQYF
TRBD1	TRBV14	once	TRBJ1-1	TGTGCCAGCAGCCCCACTGGGGGACAGTCGACTTTCTTT	CASSPTGGQSTFF
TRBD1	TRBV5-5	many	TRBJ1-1	TGTGCCAGCAGCTTGGCGACAGGGAGAACTGAAGCTTTCTTT	CASSLATGRTEAFF
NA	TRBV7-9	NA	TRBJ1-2	TGTGCCAGCAGCCCACCCGGGGCCTCCGTGGGCTATGGCTACACCTTC	CASSPPGASVGYGYTF
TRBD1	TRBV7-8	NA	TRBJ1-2	TGTGCCAGCAGCTTTGGACAGGGGTACGATGGCTACACCTTC	CASSFGQGYDGYTF
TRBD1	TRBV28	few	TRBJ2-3	TGTGCCAGCAGTCCGAGACAGGGGGTTAGCACAGATACGCAGTATTTT	CASSPRQGVSTDTQYF
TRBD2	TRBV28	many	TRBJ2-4	TGTGCCAGCAGTTTTTTGATAGCGGGGGGGCTTGGCAAAAACATTCAGTACTTC	CASSFLIAGGLGKNIQYF
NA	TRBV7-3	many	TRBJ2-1	TGTGCCAGCAGCTTAGGGGTCACATACAATGAGCAGTTCTTC	CASSLGVTYNEQFF
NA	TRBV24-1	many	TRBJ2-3	TGTGCCACCAGTGATTTTACAAACACAGATACGCAGTATTTT	CATSDFTNTDTQYF
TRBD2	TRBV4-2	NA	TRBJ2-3	TGTGCCAGCAGCGATCCCGGGACTACTCTTGAAGATACGCAGTATTTT	CASSDPGTTLEDTQYF
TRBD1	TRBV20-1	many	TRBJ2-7	TGCAGTGCTAGGACAGGGTTTTGGGAGCAGTACTTC	CSARTGFWEQYF
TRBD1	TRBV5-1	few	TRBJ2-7	TGCGCCAGCAGCTTGGACCCTACAGGGGCCGGGGAGCAGTACTTC	CASSLDPTGAGEQYF
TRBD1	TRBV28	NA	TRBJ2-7	TGTGCCAGCAGTGGGACAGGGTTATCCTACGAGCAGTGCTTC	CASSGTGLSYEQCF
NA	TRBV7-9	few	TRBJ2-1	TGTGCCAGCAGCCGTCCGAGGAGTACCTACAATGAGCAGTTCTTC	CASSRPRSTYNEQFF
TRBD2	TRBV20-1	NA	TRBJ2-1	TGCAGTGCTCAACCCGGGACTAGCGGAAACAATGAGCAGTTCTTC	CSAQPGTSGNNEQFF
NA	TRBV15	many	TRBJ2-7	TGTGCCACCAGCAGAGAAGGACAGAACTACGAGCAGTACTTC	CATSREGQNYEQYF
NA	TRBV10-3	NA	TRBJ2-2	TGTGCCAACACGGGACACCCCACCGGGGAGCTGTTTTTT	CANTGHPTGELFF
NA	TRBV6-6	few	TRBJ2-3	TGTGCCAGCAGTACCTCTCTTTCGGGGATCCTGGATACGCAGTATTTT	CASSTSLSGILDTQYF
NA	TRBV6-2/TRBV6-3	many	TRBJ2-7	TGTGCCAGCAGCCACGGGGCCGCCTACGAGCAGTACTTC	CASSHGAAYEQYF
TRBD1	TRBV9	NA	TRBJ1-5	TGTGCCAGCAGCGTAGGGGACAGCAGGAATCAGCCCCAGCATTTT	CASSVGDSRNQPQHF
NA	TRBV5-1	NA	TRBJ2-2	TGCGCCAGCAGGAGGGTCGGCGGGTCGAACACCGGGGAGCTGTTTTTT	CASRRVGGSNTGELFF
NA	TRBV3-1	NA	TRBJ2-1	TGTGCCAGCAGCCAAGTTGCCGGGACTTTCAATGAGCAGTTCTTC	CASSQVAGTFNEQFF
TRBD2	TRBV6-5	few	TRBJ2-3	TGTGCCAGCACCCTCGGAACGGGGGGGTCAGATACGCAGTATTTT	CASTLGTGGSDTQYF
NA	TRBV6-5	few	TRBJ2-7	TGTGCCAGCAGTTACTCGCCCCACTCCTCCTACGAGCAGTACTTC	CASSYSPHSSYEQYF
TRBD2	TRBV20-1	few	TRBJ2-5	TGCAGTGCTAGGGAGGGAGTAGCGGGGAGGGGAGAGACCCAGTACTTC	CSAREGVAGRGETQYF
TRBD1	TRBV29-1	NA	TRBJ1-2	TGCAGCGTTAACGAGGGACAGGGCCCGCTCTATGGCTACACCTTC	CSVNEGQGPLYGYTF
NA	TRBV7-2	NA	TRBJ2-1	TGTGCCAGCAGTCAGCGTGAGCAGTTCTTC	CASSQREQFF
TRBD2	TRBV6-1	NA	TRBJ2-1	TGTGCCAGCAGCCCGACTAGCGGGGGGGCGGGCTACAATGAGCAGTTCTTC	CASSPTSGGAGYNEQFF
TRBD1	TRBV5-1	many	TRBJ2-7	TGCGCCAGCAGGCAAACGACAGGGGGGACTTCCTACGAGCAGTACTTC	CASRQTTGGTSYEQYF
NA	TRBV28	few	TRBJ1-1	TGTGCCAGCAGTTCGTCCGGGACCTTGAACACTGAAGCTTTCTTT	CASSSSGTLNTEAFF
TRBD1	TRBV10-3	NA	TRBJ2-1	TGTGCCATCAGTGAGGGGACAGGGAATGAGCAGTTCTTC	CAISEGTGNEQFF
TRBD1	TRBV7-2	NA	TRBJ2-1	TGTGCCAGCAGACCTGCCGACAGGGATTTCGACAATGAGCAGTTCTTC	CASRPADRDFDNEQFF
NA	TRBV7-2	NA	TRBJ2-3	TGTGCCAGCGGCTCCGAAGTTGCGGTGGGGTTCACAGATACGCAGTATTTT	CASGSEVAVGFTDTQYF
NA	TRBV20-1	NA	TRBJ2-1	TGCAGTGCTAGATGGGTAAATGAGCAGTTCTTC	CSARWVNEQFF
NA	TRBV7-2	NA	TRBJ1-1	TGTGCCAGCAGCTTTGGCGCTCCCGGGAACACTGAAGCTTTCTTT	CASSFGAPGNTEAFF
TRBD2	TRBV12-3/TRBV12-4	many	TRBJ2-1	TGTGCCAGCACCCCGGTGTTTAGCGGGGGGTACAATGAGCAGTTCTTC	CASTPVFSGGYNEQFF
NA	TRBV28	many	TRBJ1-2	TGTGCCAGCAGAACCGGGACACCCGGCTACACCTTC	CASRTGTPGYTF
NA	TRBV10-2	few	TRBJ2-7	TGCGCCAGCAGTGAGGACGACCTAGACCGGTCCGAGCAGTACTTC	CASSEDDLDRSEQYF
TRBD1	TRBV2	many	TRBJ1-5	TGTGCCAGCAGAACCCAGGGGGCAGGTCTGAATCAGCCCCAGCATTTT	CASRTQGAGLNQPQHF
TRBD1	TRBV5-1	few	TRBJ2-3	TGCGCCAGCAGCTCGACAGGGGGAGTCGATACGCAGTATTTT	CASSSTGGVDTQYF
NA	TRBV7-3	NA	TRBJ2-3	TGTGCCAGCAGCGAGGGGGGGACCTCTAGCACAGATACGCAGTATTTT	CASSEGGTSSTDTQYF
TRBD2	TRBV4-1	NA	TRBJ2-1	TGCGCCAGCAGCCCCCGGGAGGATTACAATGAGCAGTTCTTC	CASSPREDYNEQFF
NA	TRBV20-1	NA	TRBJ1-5	TGCAGTGCTAGAGACAGCGGAGTCAATCAGCCCCAGCATTTT	CSARDSGVNQPQHF
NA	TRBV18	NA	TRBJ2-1	TGTGCCAGCTCACTCGGGACGGTTGCCTACAATGAGCAGTTCTTC	CASSLGTVAYNEQFF
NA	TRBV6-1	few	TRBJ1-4	TGTGCCAGCAGTGGCCGAGGGACCGGGGACGAAAAACTGTTTTTT	CASSGRGTGDEKLFF
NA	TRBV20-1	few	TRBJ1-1	TGCAGTGCTAGAGTGGACAGTGAAGCTTTCTTT	CSARVDSEAFF
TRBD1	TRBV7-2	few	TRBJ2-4	TGTGCCAGCAGCAGCCAGGACAGGGGAGAGCAGTACTTC	CASSSQDRGEQYF
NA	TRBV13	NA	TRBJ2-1	TGTGCCAGCAGCTTACTAGCGACAATCTCCTACAATGAGCAGTTCTTC	CASSLLATISYNEQFF
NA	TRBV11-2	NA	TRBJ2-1	TGTGCCAGCAGCAGACTGAGCAATGAGCAGTTCTTC	CASSRLSNEQFF
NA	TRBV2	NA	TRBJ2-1	TGTGCCAGCAGTGAAGCCGCGGGATATGAGCAGTTCTTC	CASSEAAGYEQFF
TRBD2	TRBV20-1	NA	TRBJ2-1	TGCAGTGCTAGAGATCCCAGCGGGACCCGTTACAATGAGCAGTTCTTC	CSARDPSGTRYNEQFF
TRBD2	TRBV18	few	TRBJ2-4	TGTGCCAGCTCGGCCGGGACTAGCGGGGTACTAGCCAAAAACATTCAGTACTTC	CASSAGTSGVLAKNIQYF